These 17 T cell receptor beta chains share one sample of origin, sequenced in a study of siplizumab effects on memory and regulatory T cells. Libraries were prepared by immunoSEQ multiplex PCR; TCRdb keeps only in-frame clonotypes and omits some of them. This sample has under 85,000 clones, with approximately 88% found just once. The sequenced material came from Tregs sorted from blood. These receptor sequences come from a human donor in good health.

The chain recombines TRBV12-5 with TRBJ1-5; TRBD1 might be the D (6 bases). V lost 3 bases, J lost 3 bases, and 9 bases lay in between. Germline loops: CDR1 LGHNT, CDR2 FRNRAP. The CDR3 is 14 residues long. The CDR3 sequence: CASGFGQNNQPQHF. The CDR3 bases are TGTGCTAGTGGTTTCGGACAGAACAATCAGCCCCAGCATTTT. The full variable domain, its missing parts supplied by reference TRBV12-5 and TRBJ1-5, is DARVTQTPRHKVTEMGQEVTMRCQPILGHNTVFWYRQTMMQGLELLAYFRNRAPLDDSGMPKDRFSAEMPDATLATLKIQPSEPRDSAVYFCASGFGQNNQPQHFGDGTRLSIL.

The V gene is TRBV15, the J gene TRBJ2-7, with TRBD2 matching 8 bases. From germline, CDR1 is LNHNV and CDR2 YYDKDF (reference sequence). The ends lost 4 bases at V and 0 bases at J; junction bases unmatched: 2. The CDR3 loop spans 14 amino acids. The CDR3 protein is CATSNSGNSYEQYF. The CDR3 DNA reads TGTGCCACCAGCAATAGCGGGAACTCCTACGAGCAGTACTTC.

The chain recombines TRBV5-1 with TRBJ2-7; no reliable D call. Germline CDR1 is SGHRS and CDR2 is YFSETQ. CDR3 size: 12 residues. Trimming cost V 3 bases and J 3 bases, with 7 bases left between them. In DNA form, the CDR3 reads TGCGCCAGCAGCTCGACGTACTACGAGCAGTACTTC. It specifies CASSSTYYEQYF.

This clone was seen a handful of times. The CDR3 region has the DNA TGCGCCAGCAGCTTGACTAGCGCCGCGCTGGGTACGCAGTATTTT. It translates to CASSLTSAALGTQYF. The J gene is TRBJ2-3, the V gene TRBV5-1; 7 nucleotides agree with TRBD2. CDR3 length: 15 amino acids. From germline, CDR1 is SGHRS and CDR2 YFSETQ. Trimming took 1 base from V and 8 from J; bases not matched to a gene: 10.

The gene calls are TRBV5-4 and TRBJ2-5, with 7 bases lining up with TRBD2. Unmatched junction bases numbered 7, after V lost 0 bases and J lost 5 bases. Germline CDR1 reads SGHNT; CDR2 reads YYREEE (reference sequence). This CDR3 is built from 15 residues. The CDR3 sequence is CASSLGWRGGETQYF. The CDR3 DNA reads as TGTGCCAGCAGCTTGGGCTGGAGGGGAGGGGAGACCCAGTACTTC.

The chain couples TRBV11-2 to TRBJ2-3; D remains unclear. The length of the CDR3 is 15 residues. Per the germline V gene, CDR1 is SGHAT and CDR2 is FQNNGV. V was clipped by 1 base and J by 3 bases, with 11 bases between them. CDR3 bases: TGTGCCAGCAGCTTAGGCGGAATTCGGACAGATACGCAGTATTTT. Residues: CASSLGGIRTDTQYF.

CDR3 bases: TGTGCCATCGGACAGAACTACGAGCAGTACTTC. Translation: CAIGQNYEQYF. The rearrangement links TRBV10-3 to TRBJ2-7; weak D call: TRBD1 (6 bases). The germline gives CDR1 ENHRY, CDR2 SYGVKD. Trimming left V 8 bases short and J 3 bases short, with 8 bases between. The CDR3 consists of 11 residues.

The genes are TRBV7-8 and TRBJ2-3; 12 nucleotides line up with TRBD2. The CDR3 loop spans 15 amino acids. V lost 7 bases and J lost 1; bases outside the gene matches: 3. Looked up from germline, CDR1 is SGHVS and CDR2 is FQNEAQ. CDR3 in amino acids: CASTLAGGGTDTQYF. The CDR3 DNA reads as TGTGCCAGCACCCTAGCGGGAGGGGGCACAGATACGCAGTATTTT.

The chain is built from TRBV18 and TRBJ2-4, with TRBD2 as a possible D gene (5 bases). V was pared by 3 bases and J by 0 bases, with 9 bases between. Per the germline V gene, CDR1 is KGHSH and CDR2 is LQKENI. This CDR3 comprises 15 residues. The CDR3 loop reads CASSPDYLAKNIQYF. DNA for the CDR3: TGTGCCAGCTCACCCGACTACCTAGCCAAAAACATTCAGTACTTC.

The chain links TRBV7-9 to TRBJ2-7; TRBD1 aligns across 7 bases. This CDR3 comprises 13 residues. Germline CDR1 is SEHNR and CDR2 is FQNEAQ (reference sequence). J gave up 3 bases and V 7 bases, and 6 bases lay outside the gene matches. The CDR3 sequence is CASTPPGGYEQYF. CDR3 in DNA: TGTGCCAGCACCCCCCCAGGGGGCTACGAGCAGTACTTC.

The chain links TRBV18 to TRBJ2-5; tentatively, D is TRBD1 or TRBD2 (5 bases each). The closer fit of TRBJ2-7 to the DNA end suggests the J call may be wrong. The CDR3 has 13 residues. CDR1 is KGHSH, CDR2 LQKENI, per germline. The DNA of the CDR3 is TGTGCCAGCTCACCATGGGGGTCCTACGAGCAGTACTTC. This encodes CASSPWGSYEQYF.

This rearrangement joins TRBV7-9 to TRBJ1-2, with no clear D. The V gene's germline CDR1 is SEHNR and CDR2 FQNEAQ (reference sequence). This CDR3 has 13 residues. V lost 5 bases and J lost 8, with 15 bases in between. CDR3 in amino acids: CASSPDGDNGYTF. The CDR3 bases are TGTGCCAGCAGCCCGGACGGAGATAACGGCTACACCTTC. The full variable domain, its missing parts supplied by reference TRBV7-9 and TRBJ1-2, is DTGVSQNPRHKITKRGQNVTFRCDPISEHNRLYWYRQTLGQGPEFLTYFQNEAQLEKSRLLSDRFSAERPKGSFSTLEIQRTEQGDSAMYLCASSPDGDNGYTFGSGTRLTVV.

The chain is built from TRBV4-2 and TRBJ2-5, with D perhaps matching TRBD1 (5 bases). This CDR3 has 15 residues. Germline loops: CDR1 LGHNA, CDR2 YNFKEQ. V shed 1 base and J shed 2 bases, with 11 bases lying between them. The CDR3: CASSQAGAIQETQYF. The CDR3 bases are TGTGCCAGCAGCCAAGCTGGGGCCATTCAAGAGACCCAGTACTTC.

This rearrangement joins TRBV7-9 to TRBJ1-4; D is undetermined. V lost 8 bases and J lost 3, with 4 bases in between. Germline-derived CDR1 and CDR2 are SEHNR and FQNEAQ (reference sequence). This CDR3 is 11 amino acids long. The CDR3 sequence: CASGANEKLFF. As DNA, the CDR3 is TGTGCCAGCGGGGCTAATGAAAAACTGTTTTTT.

This chain uses TRBV10-3 with TRBJ1-2, with 7 bases lining up with TRBD1. The V gene's germline CDR1 is ENHRY and CDR2 SYGVKD. The CDR3 totals 13 residues. CDR3 in amino acids: CATRGDSNYGYTF. The CDR3, as DNA: TGTGCAACCAGAGGGGACAGCAACTATGGCTACACCTTC.

The J gene is TRBJ2-4, the V gene TRBV19; the match to TRBD1 covers 7 bases. The V segment lost 4 bases and the J segment 8 bases; nucleotides outside the gene matches: 8. Germline CDR1 is LNHDA and CDR2 is SQIVND (reference sequence). CDR3 size: 14 residues. The CDR3 is CASSTQGGEDIQYF. The CDR3 DNA follows: TGTGCCAGTAGTACTCAAGGGGGCGAAGACATTCAGTACTTC.

The count of this clone is one. The chain recombines TRBV15 with TRBJ2-1; a weak D match, TRBD2 (6 bases). V dropped 3 bases and J dropped 5 bases, with 14 bases sitting between them. Germline CDR1 LNHNV, CDR2 YYDKDF (reference sequence). The CDR3 consists of 15 residues. The CDR3 DNA reads as TGTGCCACCAGCAGGGCCGGGAGATGGGACAATGAGCAGTTCTTC. Its translation is CATSRAGRWDNEQFF.